The rows below give T cell receptor beta chains drawn from one sample of a study of human T cells and chemical hapten exposure. One entry per CDR3 protein, called by TCRdb with MiXCR from the RACE reads. The top ten clones hold around 2.2% of a sample with some 110,000 distinct CDR3 sequences, approximately 10% of them seen once. This sample comprised whole blood, obtained in connection with sensitization to the hapten diphenylcyclopropenone (DPC). The receptors come from a woman between 50 and 59 years old with alopecia areata. Some clones in this sample may be carry-over from other donors' samples. CDR3s include the opening cysteine and the closing phenylalanine or tryptophan. Each record gives: clone size, D gene, V gene, J gene, CDR3 length, CDR3 protein, CDR3 DNA. D genes are given only for firm matches. Not every row has a clone size; where given, it reads once, few, many or a size class.

size: few
D: TRBD1
V: TRBV7-9
J: TRBJ1-1
length: 13
CDR3: CASSFGTGTEAFF
DNA: TGTGCCAGCAGCTTTGGGACAGGGACTGAAGCTTTCTTT

size: few
D: NA
V: TRBV5-1
J: TRBJ2-2
length: 16
CDR3: CASSWGELANTGELFF
DNA: TGCGCCAGCAGCTGGGGGGAACTAGCGAACACCGGGGAGCTGTTTTTT

size: NA
D: NA
V: TRBV12-3/TRBV12-4
J: TRBJ2-1
length: 14
CDR3: CASSLVDRDNEQFF
DNA: TGTGCCAGCAGTTTGGTTGACAGAGACAATGAGCAGTTCTTC

size: NA
D: NA
V: TRBV3-1
J: TRBJ1-6
length: 12
CDR3: CASRNRASPLHF
DNA: TGTGCCAGCAGAAACAGGGCCTCACCCCTCCACTTT

size: few
D: NA
V: TRBV27
J: TRBJ2-5
length: 13
CDR3: CASSLSRVGTQYF
DNA: TGTGCCAGCAGTTTAAGCAGGGTGGGGACCCAGTACTTC

size: few
D: NA
V: TRBV30
J: TRBJ2-7
length: 15
CDR3: CAWSARHRAINEQYF
DNA: TGTGCCTGGAGTGCCCGACACCGGGCTATCAACGAGCAGTACTTC

size: many
D: NA
V: TRBV7-8
J: TRBJ2-3
length: 13
CDR3: CASSWGRTDTQYF
DNA: TGTGCCAGCAGCTGGGGACGAACAGATACGCAGTATTTT

size: many
D: TRBD1
V: TRBV2
J: TRBJ2-7
length: 14
CDR3: CASSDSGTGYEQYF
DNA: TGTGCCAGCAGTGATTCCGGGACAGGGTACGAGCAGTACTTC

size: many
D: NA
V: TRBV3-1
J: TRBJ2-1
length: 15
CDR3: CASSQGMTYRDEQFF
DNA: TGTGCCAGCAGCCAAGGTATGACGTACAGGGATGAGCAGTTCTTC

size: few
D: TRBD1
V: TRBV6-6
J: TRBJ2-6
length: 16
CDR3: CASSYLQGAGANVLTF
DNA: TGTGCCAGCAGTTACTTACAGGGGGCTGGGGCCAACGTCCTGACTTTC

size: NA
D: NA
V: TRBV13
J: TRBJ1-2
length: 14
CDR3: CASSFPLEDYGYTF
DNA: TGTGCCAGCAGCTTCCCCCTGGAGGACTATGGCTACACCTTC

size: many
D: TRBD2
V: TRBV6-5
J: TRBJ2-1
length: 14
CDR3: CASSYSGRAGEQFF
DNA: TGTGCCAGCAGTTATAGCGGGAGGGCTGGGGAGCAGTTCTTC

size: few
D: TRBD1
V: TRBV29-1
J: TRBJ1-1
length: 14
CDR3: CSVEDSRGLTEAFF
DNA: TGCAGCGTTGAAGATAGCAGGGGGTTAACTGAAGCTTTCTTT

size: many
D: NA
V: TRBV20-1
J: TRBJ2-1
length: 11
CDR3: CSAREDNEQFF
DNA: TGCAGTGCTAGAGAGGACAATGAGCAGTTCTTC

size: NA
D: TRBD1
V: TRBV7-9
J: TRBJ2-1
length: 15
CDR3: CASSPGTGTDDEQFF
DNA: TGTGCCAGCAGCCCCGGGACAGGGACTGACGATGAGCAGTTCTTC

size: many
D: NA
V: TRBV27
J: TRBJ2-1
length: 14
CDR3: CASSLPKALGEQFF
DNA: TGTGCCAGCAGTCTGCCAAAGGCCTTAGGTGAGCAGTTCTTC

size: many
D: TRBD2
V: TRBV27
J: TRBJ2-7
length: 12
CDR3: CASSGGAYEQYF
DNA: TGCGCCAGCAGCGGGGGGGCCTACGAGCAGTACTTC

size: NA
D: NA
V: TRBV6-1
J: TRBJ1-3
length: 13
CDR3: CASSEVSGNTIYF
DNA: TGTGCCAGCAGTGAGGTCTCTGGAAACACCATATATTTT

size: few
D: TRBD1
V: TRBV19
J: TRBJ1-5
length: 14
CDR3: CASSSRQGDWAQHF
DNA: TGTGCCAGTAGTTCCAGACAGGGGGATTGGGCCCAGCATTTT

size: few
D: NA
V: TRBV10-3
J: TRBJ1-6
length: 12
CDR3: CAISESRSPLHF
DNA: TGTGCCATCAGTGAGTCTCGTTCACCCCTCCACTTT

size: few
D: TRBD1
V: TRBV20-1
J: TRBJ1-6
length: 16
CDR3: CSARSGQGAYNSPLHF
DNA: TGCAGTGCTAGATCCGGACAGGGGGCCTATAATTCACCCCTCCACTTT

size: many
D: TRBD2
V: TRBV6-1
J: TRBJ2-3
length: 13
CDR3: CASRREQADTQYF
DNA: TGTGCCAGCAGGCGGGAGCAGGCAGATACGCAGTATTTT

size: few
D: NA
V: TRBV29-1
J: TRBJ2-5
length: 13
CDR3: CSVEGGGKETQYF
DNA: TGCAGCGTTGAGGGGGGCGGCAAAGAGACCCAGTACTTC

size: few
D: TRBD2
V: TRBV28
J: TRBJ2-5
length: 14
CDR3: CASRPLAGGETQYF
DNA: TGTGCCAGCAGGCCTCTAGCGGGAGGAGAGACCCAGTACTTC

size: many
D: TRBD1
V: TRBV4-2
J: TRBJ2-5
length: 16
CDR3: CASSQGRRTGEETQYF
DNA: TGTGCCAGCAGCCAAGGGCGCCGGACAGGGGAAGAGACCCAGTACTTC

size: many
D: NA
V: TRBV13
J: TRBJ1-5
length: 12
CDR3: CASSHGDQPQHF
DNA: TGTGCCAGCAGCCACGGTGATCAGCCCCAGCATTTT

size: NA
D: NA
V: TRBV6-1
J: TRBJ2-1
length: 14
CDR3: CASTQGGLYNEQFF
DNA: TGTGCCAGCACTCAGGGGGGTCTCTACAATGAGCAGTTCTTC

size: NA
D: TRBD1
V: TRBV7-9
J: TRBJ1-2
length: 14
CDR3: CASSRGQGGYGYTF
DNA: TGTGCCAGCAGTCGTGGACAGGGAGGCTATGGCTACACCTTC

size: few
D: TRBD1
V: TRBV18
J: TRBJ1-5
length: 17
CDR3: CASSPGMGQGSAGAQHF
DNA: TGTGCCAGCTCACCAGGGATGGGACAGGGGTCCGCTGGGGCCCAGCATTTT